The rows below give T cell receptor beta chains drawn from one sample of a study of T-cell reconstitution after alpha-beta-depleted transplantation in children. One entry per CDR3 protein results from TCRdb running MiXCR on the PCR reads. The sample shows roughly 490,000 distinct CDR3 sequences, approximately 10% of them seen only once. Sequences were derived from PBMCs, mostly from graft donor cells, sampled 180 days after TCRalphabeta/CD19-depleted stem cell transplant. Receptor source: a female patient aged 2-15 years who had a stem cell transplant for aplastic anemia, so the T cells may come from the graft donor. Each CDR3 is given with its conserved first and last residue. D genes are given only for firm matches. Clone size is given for some rows only: seen once, a few or many times, or a class if the clone is expanded.

d_call j_call clone_size v_call cdr3_aa cdr3_nt
- TRBJ2-1 - TRBV4-2 CASSQGRRERCEQFF TGTGCCAGCAGCCAGGGACGACGGGAGAGGTGTGAGCAGTTCTTC
- TRBJ2-5 - TRBV5-1 CASSLAYKGETQYF TGCGCCAGCAGTCTTGCGTACAAGGGGGAGACCCAGTACTTC
TRBD1 TRBJ2-3 - TRBV2 CASSDRPGQGTDTQYF TGTGCCAGCAGTGACCGTCCGGGACAGGGCACAGATACGCAGTATTTT
TRBD2 TRBJ2-1 - TRBV7-2 CASSDSGLPNEQFF TGTGCCAGCAGCGATTCGGGACTACCCAATGAGCAGTTCTTC
- TRBJ2-3 - TRBV20-1 CSASGESVTDTQYF TGCAGTGCTAGTGGGGAGTCGGTCACAGATACGCAGTATTTT
- TRBJ2-7 many TRBV29-1 CSYTRDAFYEQYF TGCAGCTATACCCGGGACGCGTTTTACGAGCAGTACTTC
TRBD1 TRBJ2-5 few TRBV5-6 CASSSQGAVQETQYF TGTGCCAGCAGCTCTCAGGGGGCAGTCCAAGAGACCCAGTACTTC
- TRBJ2-7 - TRBV15 CATSREAGSYEQYF TGTGCCACCAGCAGAGAGGCCGGCTCCTACGAGCAGTACTTC
- TRBJ1-1 - TRBV12-3/TRBV12-4 CASSLGGRSTEAFF TGTGCCAGCAGTTTGGGGGGGAGGAGCACTGAAGCTTTCTTT
TRBD2 TRBJ2-2 few TRBV4-3 CASSPGRGHTGELFF TGCGCCAGCAGCCCTGGGAGGGGCCACACCGGGGAGCTGTTTTTT
- TRBJ2-1 few TRBV3-1 CASSQGASLLYNEQFF TGTGCCAGCAGCCAAGGAGCTAGCCTCCTCTACAATGAGCAGTTCTTC
TRBD2 TRBJ2-1 few TRBV7-2 CASSSGLAGGHYNEQFF TGTGCCAGCAGCTCGGGACTAGCGGGAGGCCACTACAATGAGCAGTTCTTC
- TRBJ2-7 few TRBV10-3 CAISGGGRGSTYEQYF TGTGCCATCAGTGGTGGCGGCAGGGGATCGACCTACGAGCAGTACTTC
TRBD2 TRBJ2-1 few TRBV20-1 CSARDPVAGVHEQFF TGCAGTGCTAGAGATCCCGTAGCGGGAGTCCATGAGCAGTTCTTC
TRBD1 TRBJ1-2 few TRBV20-1 CSAREKGQGSGYTF TGCAGTGCTAGAGAAAAGGGACAGGGGAGCGGCTACACCTTC
- TRBJ2-7 few TRBV28 CASKTDSYEQYF TGTGCCAGCAAGACAGACTCCTACGAGCAGTACTTC
- TRBJ2-7 few TRBV6-2/TRBV6-3 CASSYWPGRYYEQYF TGTGCCAGCAGTTACTGGCCGGGAAGATACTACGAGCAGTACTTC
TRBD2 TRBJ2-2 few TRBV7-7 CASTPALADTGELFF TGTGCCAGTACCCCGGCACTAGCGGACACCGGGGAGCTGTTTTTT
- TRBJ1-3 - TRBV19 CASSIGTAVSGNTIYF TGTGCCAGTAGTATCGGGACCGCCGTCTCTGGAAACACCATATATTTT
- TRBJ2-2 - TRBV4-3 CASSQARTTSGGELFF TGCGCCAGCAGCCAAGCCCGGACTACCTCAGGCGGGGAGCTGTTTTTT
- TRBJ1-5 many TRBV2 CASSEEGGNQPQHF TGTGCCAGCAGTGAGGAGGGCGGCAATCAGCCCCAGCATTTT
TRBD2 TRBJ2-5 - TRBV7-2 CASSLSGNQETQYF TGTGCCAGCAGCTTAAGCGGGAACCAAGAGACCCAGTACTTC
- TRBJ2-5 - TRBV20-1 CSARGASVETQYF TGCAGTGCTAGAGGGGCTAGCGTCGAGACCCAGTACTTC
- TRBJ2-3 many TRBV10-3 CAISEGMGTDTQYF TGTGCCATCAGTGAGGGGATGGGCACAGATACGCAGTATTTT
- TRBJ2-2 few TRBV29-1 CSVAGRGVGGELFF TGCAGCGTTGCCGGCAGGGGAGTTGGCGGGGAGCTGTTTTTT
- TRBJ1-5 - TRBV28 CASSLRVHSQPQHF TGTGCCAGCAGTTTGAGGGTTCATAGTCAGCCCCAGCATTTT
TRBD2 TRBJ2-1 few TRBV19 CASSIGGSGAGEQFF TGTGCCAGTAGTATCGGTGGTAGCGGGGCCGGGGAGCAGTTCTTC
- TRBJ2-1 - TRBV7-2 CASSLRLEEQFF TGTGCCAGCAGCTTAAGATTGGAGGAGCAGTTCTTC
- TRBJ1-1 few TRBV18 CASSPLTGSHTEAFF TGTGCCAGCTCACCGCTTACAGGGAGCCACACTGAAGCTTTCTTT
- TRBJ1-2 few TRBV28 CASTSGTSYGYTF TGTGCCAGCACTTCCGGGACAAGCTATGGCTACACCTTC
- TRBJ2-1 - TRBV20-1 CSARDGWGRGEQFF TGCAGTGCTAGAGATGGTTGGGGGAGAGGTGAGCAGTTCTTC
TRBD2 TRBJ2-1 few TRBV11-3 CASTLSGGRAYNEQFF TGTGCCAGCACCCTGAGTGGGGGGAGGGCTTACAATGAGCAGTTCTTC
- TRBJ1-5 - TRBV28 CASNVDRPGNAHF TGTGCCAGCAATGTTGACAGACCCGGGAACGCCCATTTT
TRBD1 TRBJ2-1 - TRBV6-5 CASSYSDRVGEQFF TGTGCCAGCAGTTACTCCGACAGGGTGGGTGAGCAGTTCTTC
TRBD2 TRBJ2-7 - TRBV29-1 CSVDGLAGVSGSEQYF TGCAGCGTTGATGGACTAGCGGGAGTATCGGGAAGCGAGCAGTACTTC
- TRBJ1-5 - TRBV7-9 CASSLTAGVGQPQHF TGTGCCAGCAGCCTCACGGCAGGGGTGGGTCAGCCCCAGCATTTT
TRBD1 TRBJ2-7 few TRBV28 CASSAPGTGGTYEQYF TGTGCCAGCAGTGCACCCGGGACAGGGGGGACCTACGAGCAGTACTTC